A single sample is the source of the 30 T cell receptor beta chains below, sequenced in a study of identical twins. Via MiXCR, TCRdb re-called the 5' RACE reads, giving one row per CDR3 protein. There are about 570,000 distinct CDR3 sequences in the sample; over 8.5% occur only once, and 2.5% to 3.5% lies in the top ten. The data were also submitted as part of a second study, on yellow fever vaccine responses in identical twins.

The specimen was PBMCs. Source of these receptors: a woman aged 18-35 years in good health.

The chain links TRBV7-9 to TRBJ2-3; no clear D gene. Trimming removed 4 bases at V and 6 bases at J, with 14 bases between. Germline loops: CDR1 SEHNR, CDR2 FQNEAQ (reference sequence). This CDR3 comprises 14 residues. The CDR3 coding sequence is TGTGCCAGCAGCTCAAAGCCCCTTACGGATACGCAGTATTTT. Its translation is CASSSKPLTDTQYF.

There are a few counts of this clonotype. One junction end does not reproduce the germline sequence, and a read error may be involved. V gene TRBV28 combines with J gene TRBJ2-2; 8 positions match TRBD1. The CDR3 runs 14 residues. Germline-derived CDR1 and CDR2 are MDHEN and SYDVKM. CDR3 sequence (DNA): TGTGCCAGCAGGACAGGGGACCTATCCGGGGTGCTGTTTTTT. It translates to CASRTGDLSGVLFF.

This sequence joins TRBV5-4 and TRBJ2-5, with TRBD2 identical over 10 bases. The junction had 5 bases not matched to a gene; V was cut back by 3 bases and J by 3 bases. Germline V gene sequence: CDR1 SGHNT, CDR2 YYREEE (reference sequence). CDR3 length: 15 residues. DNA of the CDR3: TGTGCCAGCAGCTATCCAACTAGCGGGGAAGAGACCCAGTACTTC. It encodes CASSYPTSGEETQYF.

This clonotype has just a few counts. This chain joins TRBV1 and TRBJ2-3; the table assigns TRBD2, which was not confirmed against the DNA. TRBV1 is listed as a pseudogene. The CDR3 sequence is 16 residues long. CDR3 DNA sequence: TGCACCAGCAGCCCCCTCCTAGCAGAAAGCACAGATACGCAGTATTTT. This translates into CTSSPLLAESTDTQYF.

This sequence joins TRBV7-8 and TRBJ2-1, with 12 bases identical to TRBD2. Germline V CDR1 and CDR2: SGHVS, FQNEAQ. The CDR3 sequence is 15 residues long. J lost 10 bases, V lost 5 bases, and 9 bases had no gene match. The CDR3 coding sequence is TGTGCCAGCAGCCCCCGGACTAGCGGGATTAGAGAGCAGTTCTTC. Translated: CASSPRTSGIREQFF.

The V and J genes are TRBV7-2 and TRBJ2-3; tentatively, D is TRBD1 or TRBD2 (5 bases each). In germline, CDR1 is SGHTA, CDR2 FQGNSA. The CDR3 covers 16 residues. The ends were cut back, 2 bases at V and 2 bases at J, with 14 bases in the middle. CDR3 coding DNA: TGTGCCAGCAGCTTAACCCCCCCGGGGCTCACAGATACGCAGTATTTT. Encoded protein: CASSLTPPGLTDTQYF.

This clonotype has a count of ten or more. The chain is built from TRBV11-3 and TRBJ2-3; tentative D call: TRBD2 (6 bases). From germline, CDR1 is SGHNT and CDR2 YENEEA. Trimming took 3 bases from V and 7 from J, leaving 11 bases between them. The CDR3 runs 13 residues. The CDR3 bases are TGTGCCAGCAGCTTCAACGGGGGTCATACGCAGTATTTT. As protein: CASSFNGGHTQYF.

This clonotype has a handful of counts. This chain joins TRBV7-3 and TRBJ1-5; TRBD1 matches 7 bases. Germline values: CDR1 SGHTA, CDR2 FQGTGA. The ends lost 4 bases at V and 4 bases at J; junction bases unmatched: 10. This CDR3 region has 16 residues. This CDR3 is CASSSLIDRDNQPQHF. The CDR3 DNA sequence: TGTGCCAGCAGCTCTCTCATTGACAGGGATAATCAGCCCCAGCATTTT.

The table lists this clonotype with a few counts. The chain recombines TRBV5-1 with TRBJ2-1, with 10 bases lining up with TRBD2. V was clipped by 4 bases and J by 1 base; unmatched bases: 11. The germline CDR1 and CDR2 sequences are SGHRS and YFSETQ. This CDR3 has 18 residues. The CDR3 sequence: CASSPRGSGGSSYNEQFF. The CDR3 nucleotides read TGCGCCAGCAGCCCCCGGGGTAGCGGGGGGTCTTCCTACAATGAGCAGTTCTTC.

The chain couples TRBV3-1 to TRBJ2-2; 7 bases match TRBD2. The CDR3 runs 16 residues. Germline CDR1 and CDR2: LGHDT and YNNKEL (reference sequence). The V and J ends lost 3 bases and 4 bases, in that order; junction bases with no gene match: 8. In DNA form, the CDR3 reads TGTGCCAGCAGCCACATGTTTCAGCGGGGCACCGGGGAGCTGTTTTTT. Translated, it gives CASSHMFQRGTGELFF.

This clonotype was seen repeatedly, ten times or more. For the CDR3, the DNA is TGTGCCAGCAGATATGACAACAAGAACACTGAAGCTTTCTTT. Translated: CASRYDNKNTEAFF. The rearrangement links TRBV7-6 to TRBJ1-1; no firm D call. The CDR3 runs to 14 residues. Between the trimmed V and J ends, which lost 6 bases and 1 base, there was a span of 12 bases. From germline, CDR1 is SGHVS and CDR2 FNYEAQ.

This clonotype was recorded a few times. The genes are TRBV24-1 and TRBJ2-1; D might be TRBD2 (6 bases). V dropped 3 bases and J dropped 0 bases, with 23 bases sitting between them. CDR1 KGHDR and CDR2 SFDVKD come from the germline V gene. The CDR3 covers 20 residues. Here the CDR3 reads CATSDRNVGNSGSSYNEQFF. CDR3 sequence (DNA): TGTGCCACCAGTGATCGAAATGTGGGGAATAGCGGTAGCTCCTACAATGAGCAGTTCTTC.

This clonotype has only a few counts. The V gene is TRBV20-1, the J gene TRBJ1-5; 7 bases line up with TRBD1. The germline V gene has CDR1 DFQATT and CDR2 SNEGSKA (reference sequence). CDR3 length equals 15 residues. J gave up 4 bases and V 0 bases, and 6 bases lay outside the gene matches. CDR3 DNA sequence: TGCAGTGCTAGAGATGGGGGACAGACAAATCAGCCCCAGCATTTT. Residues: CSARDGGQTNQPQHF.

The sample holds many counts of this clonotype. The rearrangement links TRBV5-1 to TRBJ2-7, with D perhaps given as TRBD1 or TRBD2 (5 bases each). Per germline, CDR1 SGHRS and CDR2 YFSETQ. V lost 4 bases and J lost 7, with 15 bases in between. The CDR3 consists of 13 residues. The CDR3 DNA follows: TGCGCCAGCAGCCCAGGGACCTCTGATGAGCAGTACTTC. Its protein product is CASSPGTSDEQYF. Variable domain in full (rest from reference TRBV5-1 and TRBJ2-7): KAGVTQTPRYLIKTRGQQVTLSCSPISGHRSVSWYQQTPGQGLQFLFEYFSETQRNKGNFPGRFSGRQFSNSRSEMNVSTLELGDSALYLCASSPGTSDEQYFGPGTRLTVT.

The sample holds many counts of this clonotype. The rearrangement joins TRBV7-2 to TRBJ2-3; no firm D call. The CDR3 is made up of 15 amino acids. Trimming removed 4 bases at V and 1 base at J, with 12 bases between. Per germline, CDR1 SGHTA and CDR2 FQGNSA. CDR3 nucleotide sequence: TGTGCCAGCAGCTCCCGCGGAGACGGCACAGATACGCAGTATTTT. Amino acid sequence: CASSSRGDGTDTQYF.

This clonotype has ten or more counts. V usage is TRBV5-1 and J usage is TRBJ2-7, with 8 bases that match TRBD2. Germline lookup yields CDR1 SGHRS and CDR2 YFSETQ. The CDR3 spans 13 residues. The J segment lost 3 bases and the V segment lost 3 bases, leaving 2 bases of the junction unmatched. The CDR3 spells CASSSGGVYEQYF. The CDR3 DNA sequence: TGCGCCAGCAGCTCGGGGGGGGTCTACGAGCAGTACTTC.

This rearrangement joins TRBV15 to TRBJ2-3; 10 bases match TRBD2. CDR1 is LNHNV and CDR2 is YYDKDF in the germline V gene (reference sequence). This CDR3 contains 16 residues. Here the CDR3 reads CAASRGTSGAADTQYF. In DNA form, the CDR3 reads TGTGCAGCCAGCAGAGGAACTAGCGGGGCCGCAGATACGCAGTATTTT.

This clonotype appeared a few times. The V gene is TRBV20-1, the J gene TRBJ2-1, with 8 bases aligning to TRBD1. J lost 8 bases, V lost 6 bases, and 6 bases had no gene match. Per germline, CDR1 DFQATT and CDR2 SNEGSKA (reference sequence). CDR3 length equals 12 residues. This CDR3 is CSAPDRVDEQFF. CDR3 sequence (DNA): TGCAGTGCGCCGGACAGGGTCGATGAGCAGTTCTTC.

A few counts support this clonotype. J is TRBJ2-1 and V is TRBV20-1; tentatively, D is TRBD2 (6 bases). Germline values: CDR1 DFQATT, CDR2 SNEGSKA (reference sequence). The CDR3 totals 14 residues. Between the trimmed V and J ends, which lost 5 bases and 3 bases, there was a span of 14 bases. CDR3 sequence reads: CSAPRSRGYNEQFF. The CDR3 DNA is TGCAGTGCTCCTAGGTCGCGGGGCTACAATGAGCAGTTCTTC.

The sample holds many counts of this clonotype. This rearrangement joins TRBV27 to TRBJ1-1; 7 bases match TRBD1. Germline assignment: CDR1 MNHEY and CDR2 SMNVEV (reference sequence). V trimming: 5 bases; J trimming: 8 bases; junction bases outside the gene matches: 14. The CDR3 loop spans 15 amino acids. The CDR3 coding sequence is TGTGCCAGCAGTCGCGCAACTCAAGGGGGCTCCGAAGCTTTCTTT. Amino acids: CASSRATQGGSEAFF.

The V call is TRBV12-3 or TRBV12-4, the J call TRBJ2-7; D is ambiguous. The CDR3 length is 12 residues. The V end was cut by 6 bases, the J end by 3 bases, with 9 bases between. The CDR3 DNA follows: TGTGCCAGCAGCTCACCGGTCTACGAGCAGTACTTC. Residues: CASSSPVYEQYF.

This clonotype was seen a few times. The chain is built from TRBV7-2 and TRBJ2-4, with 8 bases that match TRBD2. The CDR3 length is 14 residues. V gave up 8 bases and J gave up 4 bases; unmatched junction bases: 7. Germline V gene sequence: CDR1 SGHTA, CDR2 FQGNSA. The CDR3 sequence: CASSGAGGKNIQYF. The CDR3 bases are TGTGCCAGCTCCGGGGCGGGGGGAAAAAACATTCAGTACTTC.

This clonotype came up a few times. The genes are TRBV20-1 and TRBJ2-1; tentatively, D is TRBD1 or TRBD2 (5 bases each). The germline V and J ends were trimmed by 5 bases and 8 bases, with 10 bases remaining between them. CDR1 DFQATT and CDR2 SNEGSKA come from the germline V gene (reference sequence). This CDR3 is built from 11 residues. This CDR3 reads CSAPGQHEQFF. In DNA, the CDR3 is TGCAGTGCTCCGGGGCAGCATGAGCAGTTCTTC.

CDR3: CASSHRDRGNTEAFF. CDR3 DNA: TGTGCCAGCAGCCACCGGGACAGGGGGAACACTGAAGCTTTCTTT. This chain connects TRBV7-9 to TRBJ1-1; 10 bases match TRBD1. Germline CDR1 is SEHNR and CDR2 is FQNEAQ (reference sequence). This CDR3 contains 15 residues. J was trimmed by 1 base and V by 5 bases; bases with no gene match: 4.

This clonotype was found a few times. This CDR3 reads CAIRADNEQFF. The CDR3 DNA reads TGTGCCATCAGAGCGGACAATGAGCAGTTCTTC. V is TRBV10-3 and J is TRBJ2-1, with D perhaps TRBD2 (5 bases). The CDR3 contains 11 residues. V dropped 6 bases and J dropped 5 bases, with 5 bases sitting between them. Germline CDR1 is ENHRY and CDR2 is SYGVKD.

This clonotype came up many times. The rearrangement joins TRBV5-1 to TRBJ2-2; 7 bases fit TRBD1. CDR1 SGHRS and CDR2 YFSETQ come from the germline V gene. The length of the CDR3 is 15 residues. The J segment lost 0 bases and the V segment lost 2 bases, leaving 1 base of the junction unmatched. DNA for the CDR3: TGCGCCAGCAGCTTCGGGACAGCGAACACCGGGGAGCTGTTTTTT. As protein: CASSFGTANTGELFF.

This clonotype was picked up a small number of times. The V and J genes are TRBV7-9 and TRBJ2-1; 10 bases match TRBD1. The CDR3 covers 16 residues. The V gene end was trimmed by 3 bases and the J gene end by 9 bases; junction bases not matched to a gene: 11. Germline assignment: CDR1 SEHNR and CDR2 FQNEAQ (reference sequence). In DNA, the CDR3 is TGTGCCAGCAGCTTCTGGACAGGGGGGTACCTAGCTGAGCAGTTCTTC. Encoded protein: CASSFWTGGYLAEQFF.

This clonotype was counted a few times. The V call is TRBV7-8, the J call TRBJ2-2, with 8 bases that match TRBD2. This CDR3 region has 19 residues. V lost 0 bases and J lost 1; bases outside the gene matches: 10. Germline V lookup: CDR1 SGHVS, CDR2 FQNEAQ. The CDR3 nucleotides read TGTGCCAGCAGCTTAGCATTAGGGCTTAGCGGGGAGAACACCGGGGAGCTGTTTTTT. Its translation is CASSLALGLSGENTGELFF.

V usage is TRBV27 and J usage is TRBJ2-2; 8 bases line up with TRBD2. Germline values: CDR1 MNHEY, CDR2 SMNVEV (reference sequence). The CDR3 has 17 amino acids. J lost 3 bases, V lost 1 base, and 7 bases had no gene match. CDR3 DNA: TGTGCCAGCAGTTTATATGGCGGGGGGCCCGACACCGGGGAGCTGTTTTTT. It is translated as CASSLYGGGPDTGELFF.

This clonotype was recorded many times. The chain joins TRBV29-1 to TRBJ2-2; no definite D call. The CDR3 consists of 15 residues. The germline V gene has CDR1 SQVTM and CDR2 ANQGSEA. Trimming shortened V by 3 bases and J by 8 bases, and 19 bases separated the two germline ends. The CDR3 coding sequence is TGCAGCGTTGAGGACGTCTCCAGCTTTGATGGGGAGCTGTTTTTT. It codes for CSVEDVSSFDGELFF.